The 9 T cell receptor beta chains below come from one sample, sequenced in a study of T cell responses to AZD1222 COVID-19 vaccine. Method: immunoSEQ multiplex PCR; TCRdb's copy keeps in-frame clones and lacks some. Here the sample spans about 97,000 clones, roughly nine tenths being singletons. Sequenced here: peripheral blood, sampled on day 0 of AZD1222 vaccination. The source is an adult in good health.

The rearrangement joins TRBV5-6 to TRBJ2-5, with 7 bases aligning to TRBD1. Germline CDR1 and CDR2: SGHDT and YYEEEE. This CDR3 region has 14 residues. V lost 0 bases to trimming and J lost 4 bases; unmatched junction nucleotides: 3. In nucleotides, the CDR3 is TGTGCCAGCAGCTTGGTGAGGGGGCCAGAGACCCAGTACTTC. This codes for CASSLVRGPETQYF.

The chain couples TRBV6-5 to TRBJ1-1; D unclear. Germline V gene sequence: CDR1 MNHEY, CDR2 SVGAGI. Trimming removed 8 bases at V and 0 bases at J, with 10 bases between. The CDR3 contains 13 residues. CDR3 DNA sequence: TGTGCCAGCTCTTTCGGAATGAACACTGAAGCTTTCTTT. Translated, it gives CASSFGMNTEAFF.

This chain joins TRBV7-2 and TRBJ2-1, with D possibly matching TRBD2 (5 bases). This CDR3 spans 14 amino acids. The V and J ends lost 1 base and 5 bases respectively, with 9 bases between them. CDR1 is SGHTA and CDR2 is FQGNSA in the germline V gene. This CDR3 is CASSLEGLDNEQFF. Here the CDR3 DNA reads TGTGCCAGCAGCTTAGAAGGACTTGACAATGAGCAGTTCTTC.

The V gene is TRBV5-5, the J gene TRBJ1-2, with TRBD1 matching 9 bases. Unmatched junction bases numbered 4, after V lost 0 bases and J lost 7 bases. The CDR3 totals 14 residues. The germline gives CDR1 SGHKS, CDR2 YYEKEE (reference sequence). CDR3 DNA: TGTGCCAGCAGCTTGGTGGACAGGGGTAGTGGCTACACCTTC. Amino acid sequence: CASSLVDRGSGYTF.

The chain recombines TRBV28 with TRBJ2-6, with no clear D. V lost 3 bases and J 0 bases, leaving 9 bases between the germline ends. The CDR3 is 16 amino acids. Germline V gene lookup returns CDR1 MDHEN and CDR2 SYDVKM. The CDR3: CASSFNAPSGANVLTF. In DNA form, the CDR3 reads TGTGCCAGCAGTTTTAATGCCCCCTCTGGGGCCAACGTCCTGACTTTC.

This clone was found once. In DNA, the CDR3 is TGTGCCAGCAGTTACGGACAGCTCTACGAGCAGTACTTC. Residues: CASSYGQLYEQYF. The gene calls are TRBV6-5 and TRBJ2-7; D is perhaps TRBD1 (6 bases). In germline, CDR1 is MNHEY, CDR2 SVGAGI. The CDR3 is 13 residues long. The V end was cut by 2 bases, the J end by 3 bases, with 8 bases between.

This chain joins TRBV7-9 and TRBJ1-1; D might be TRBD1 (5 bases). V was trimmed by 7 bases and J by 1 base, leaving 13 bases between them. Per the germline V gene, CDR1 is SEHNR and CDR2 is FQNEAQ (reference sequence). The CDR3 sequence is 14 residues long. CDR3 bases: TGTGCCAGCACCGCTCTAGGACAGAACACTGAAGCTTTCTTT. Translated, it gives CASTALGQNTEAFF.

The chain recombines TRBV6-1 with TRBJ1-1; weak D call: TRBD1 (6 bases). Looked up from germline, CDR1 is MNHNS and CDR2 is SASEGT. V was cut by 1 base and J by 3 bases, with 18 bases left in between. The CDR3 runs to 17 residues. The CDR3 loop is CASSEGTDFLGDTEAFF. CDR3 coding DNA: TGTGCCAGCAGTGAAGGGACAGACTTCCTCGGGGACACTGAAGCTTTCTTT.

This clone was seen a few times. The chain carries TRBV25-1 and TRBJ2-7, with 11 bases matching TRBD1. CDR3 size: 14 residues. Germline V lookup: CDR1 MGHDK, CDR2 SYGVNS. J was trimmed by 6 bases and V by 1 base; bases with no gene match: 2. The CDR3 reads CASSEWGTGGEQYF. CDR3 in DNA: TGTGCCAGCAGTGAATGGGGGACAGGGGGCGAGCAGTACTTC.